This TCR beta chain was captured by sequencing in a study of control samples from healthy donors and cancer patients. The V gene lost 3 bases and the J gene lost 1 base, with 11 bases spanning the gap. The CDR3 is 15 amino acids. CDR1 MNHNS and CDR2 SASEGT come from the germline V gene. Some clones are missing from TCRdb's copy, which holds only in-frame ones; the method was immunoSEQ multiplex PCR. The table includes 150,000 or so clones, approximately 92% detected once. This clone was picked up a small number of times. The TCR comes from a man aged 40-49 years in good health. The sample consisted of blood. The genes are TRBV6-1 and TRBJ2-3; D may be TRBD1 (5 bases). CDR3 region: CASSDQGGGTDTQYF. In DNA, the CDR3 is TGTGCCAGCAGTGACCAGGGTGGGGGCACAGATACGCAGTATTTT.